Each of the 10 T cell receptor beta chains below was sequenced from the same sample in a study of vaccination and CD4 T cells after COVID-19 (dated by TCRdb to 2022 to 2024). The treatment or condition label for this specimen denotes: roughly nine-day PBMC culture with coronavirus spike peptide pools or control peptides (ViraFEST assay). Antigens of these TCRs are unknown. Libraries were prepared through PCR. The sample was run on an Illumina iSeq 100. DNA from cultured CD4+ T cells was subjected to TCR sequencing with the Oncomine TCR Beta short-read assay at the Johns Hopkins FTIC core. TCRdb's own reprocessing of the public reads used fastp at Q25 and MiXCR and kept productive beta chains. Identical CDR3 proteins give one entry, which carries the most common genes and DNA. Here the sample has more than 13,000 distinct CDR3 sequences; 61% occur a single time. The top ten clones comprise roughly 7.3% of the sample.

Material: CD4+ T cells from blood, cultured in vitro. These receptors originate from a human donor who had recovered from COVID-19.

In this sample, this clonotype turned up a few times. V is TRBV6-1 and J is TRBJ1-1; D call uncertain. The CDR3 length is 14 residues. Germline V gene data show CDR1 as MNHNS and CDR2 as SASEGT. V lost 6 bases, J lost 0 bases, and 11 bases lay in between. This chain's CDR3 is CASRYYTLNTEAFF. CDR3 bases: TGTGCCAGCAGGTATTATACCTTGAACACTGAAGCTTTCTTT.

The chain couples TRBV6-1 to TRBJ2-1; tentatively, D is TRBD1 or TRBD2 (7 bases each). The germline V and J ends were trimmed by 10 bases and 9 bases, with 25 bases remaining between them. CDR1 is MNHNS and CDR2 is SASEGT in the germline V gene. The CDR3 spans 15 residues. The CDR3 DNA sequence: TGTGCCACCATTGGGACAGCGGGATTCGGGAGTGAGCAGTTCTTC. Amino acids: CATIGTAGFGSEQFF.

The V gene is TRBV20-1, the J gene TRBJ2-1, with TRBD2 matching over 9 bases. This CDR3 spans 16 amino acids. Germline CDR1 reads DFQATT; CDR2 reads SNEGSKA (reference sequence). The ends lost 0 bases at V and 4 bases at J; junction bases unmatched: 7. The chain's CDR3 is CSARDSGSGGYNEQFF. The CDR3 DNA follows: TGCAGTGCTAGAGATAGTGGAAGCGGGGGGTACAATGAGCAGTTCTTC.

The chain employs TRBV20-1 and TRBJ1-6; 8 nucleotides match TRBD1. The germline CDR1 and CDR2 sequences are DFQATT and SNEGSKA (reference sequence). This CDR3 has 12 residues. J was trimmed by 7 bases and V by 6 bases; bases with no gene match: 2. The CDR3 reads CSAQGANSPLHF. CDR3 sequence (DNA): TGCAGTGCGCAGGGGGCCAATTCACCCCTCCACTTT.

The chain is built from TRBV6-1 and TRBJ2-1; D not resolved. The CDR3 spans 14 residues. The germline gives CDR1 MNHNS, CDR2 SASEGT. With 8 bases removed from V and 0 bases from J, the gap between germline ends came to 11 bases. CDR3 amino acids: CASSRASSYNEQFF. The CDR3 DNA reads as TGTGCCAGCTCTCGGGCAAGCTCCTACAATGAGCAGTTCTTC.

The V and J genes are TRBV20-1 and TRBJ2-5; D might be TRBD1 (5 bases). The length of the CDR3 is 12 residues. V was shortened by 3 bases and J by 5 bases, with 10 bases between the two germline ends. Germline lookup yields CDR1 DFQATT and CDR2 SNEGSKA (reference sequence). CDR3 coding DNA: TGCAGTGCTAGGTCCAGGGCGGAGACCCAGTACTTC. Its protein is CSARSRAETQYF.

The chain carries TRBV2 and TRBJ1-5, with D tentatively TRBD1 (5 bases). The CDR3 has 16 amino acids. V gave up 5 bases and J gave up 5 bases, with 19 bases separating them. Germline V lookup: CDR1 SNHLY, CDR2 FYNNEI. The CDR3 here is CASSSPGGTSDQPQHF. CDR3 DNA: TGTGCCAGCAGTTCCCCGGGGGGTACAAGCGATCAGCCCCAGCATTTT.

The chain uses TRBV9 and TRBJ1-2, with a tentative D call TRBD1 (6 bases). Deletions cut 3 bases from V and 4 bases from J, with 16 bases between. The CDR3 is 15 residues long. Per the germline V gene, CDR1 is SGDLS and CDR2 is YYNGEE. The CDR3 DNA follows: TGTGCCAGCAGCGCAGGACAGTCGACAACCTATGGCTACACCTTC. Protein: CASSAGQSTTYGYTF.

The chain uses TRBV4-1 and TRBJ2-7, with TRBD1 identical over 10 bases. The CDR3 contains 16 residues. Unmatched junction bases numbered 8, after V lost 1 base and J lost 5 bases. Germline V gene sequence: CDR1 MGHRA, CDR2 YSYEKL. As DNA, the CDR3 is TGCGCCAGCAGCCAAGTCCCGGGACAGGGGTGGGACGAGCAGTACTTC. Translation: CASSQVPGQGWDEQYF.

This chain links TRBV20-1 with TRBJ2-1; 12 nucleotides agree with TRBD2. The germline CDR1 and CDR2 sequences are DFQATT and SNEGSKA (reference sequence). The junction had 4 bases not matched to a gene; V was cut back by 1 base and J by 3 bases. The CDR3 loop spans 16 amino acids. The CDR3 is CSARVRLAGDYNEQFF. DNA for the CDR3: TGCAGTGCTAGAGTTAGACTAGCGGGAGACTACAATGAGCAGTTCTTC.